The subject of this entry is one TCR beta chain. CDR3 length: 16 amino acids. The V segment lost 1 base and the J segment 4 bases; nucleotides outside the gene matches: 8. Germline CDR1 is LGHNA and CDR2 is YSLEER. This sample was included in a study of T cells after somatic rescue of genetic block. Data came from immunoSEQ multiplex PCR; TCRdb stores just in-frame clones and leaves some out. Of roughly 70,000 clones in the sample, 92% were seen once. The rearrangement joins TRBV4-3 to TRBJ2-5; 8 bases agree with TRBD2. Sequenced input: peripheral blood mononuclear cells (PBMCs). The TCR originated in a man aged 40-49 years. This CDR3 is CASSQAVSGVGETQYF. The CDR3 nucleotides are TGCGCCAGCAGCCAAGCAGTTAGCGGGGTCGGAGAGACCCAGTACTTC.